A selection of T cell receptor beta chains follows, all from one sample in a study of OX40 agonist ivuxolimab in advanced cancers. Profiled with immunoSEQ multiplex PCR; TCRdb holds only in-frame clones, not every one. The repertoire holds 60,000 to 100,000 clones, 94% seen once, with about a fifth in the top ten. The source was CD4+ or CD8+ T cells sorted from blood, collected in a trial of the OX40 agonist ivuxolimab. Receptor source: an adult with an advanced solid tumor such as melanoma, head and neck, liver or kidney cancer. The CDR3 runs from the conserved cysteine through the conserved F or W. D genes are given only for firm matches. Some rows have no size entry. The others give once, few or many, or a class for an expanded clone.

>TRBD2|TRBJ2-3|TRBV5-8|.
CASSLRLAADTQYF
TGTGCCAGCAGCTTGCGTCTAGCGGCAGATACGCAGTATTTT
>.|TRBJ2-7|TRBV7-2|.
CASSLKVGESPERLYEQYF
TGTGCCAGCAGCTTAAAGGTAGGGGAATCGCCAGAAAGACTCTACGAGCAGTACTTC
>TRBD2|TRBJ2-7|TRBV7-2|.
CASSSPGTSKPYEQYF
TGTGCCAGCAGCTCCCCCGGGACTAGCAAACCCTACGAGCAGTACTTC
>.|TRBJ1-1|TRBV6-5|once
CASSYEGGNTEAFF
TGTGCCAGCAGTTACGAGGGTGGGAACACTGAAGCTTTCTTT
>TRBD1|TRBJ2-1|TRBV7-6|.
CASSFVETGGDEQFF
TGTGCCAGCAGCTTTGTGGAGACAGGGGGCGATGAGCAGTTCTTC
>TRBD2|TRBJ2-1|TRBV27|.
CASSPGGPSGSYNEQFF
TGTGCCAGCAGTCCTGGGGGGCCTAGCGGGTCCTACAATGAGCAGTTCTTC
>.|TRBJ1-4|TRBV30|.
CAWSVLGEKLFF
TGTGCCTGGAGTGTATTAGGTGAAAAACTGTTTTTT
>.|TRBJ1-2|TRBV7-8|.
CASSLSVQTNYGYTF
TGTGCCAGCAGCTTATCAGTACAAACTAACTATGGCTACACCTTC
>.|TRBJ1-1|TRBV11-2|.
CASSLVISTAEAFF
TGTGCCAGCAGCTTAGTGATATCAACCGCTGAAGCTTTCTTT
>TRBD2|TRBJ2-7|TRBV11-2|.
CASGLADSYEQYF
TGTGCCAGCGGGCTAGCGGACTCCTACGAGCAGTACTTC
>.|TRBJ2-2|TRBV7-2|.
CASSLGPLGSAGELFF
TGTGCCAGCAGCTTAGGTCCCCTTGGTAGCGCCGGGGAGCTGTTTTTT
>TRBD2|TRBJ2-3|TRBV4-3|.
CASSPRSGGPGDTQYF
TGCGCCAGCAGCCCGCGAAGCGGGGGGCCCGGAGATACGCAGTATTTT
>.|TRBJ2-1|TRBV15|once
CATSRVGAYNEQFF
TGTGCCACCAGCAGGGTTGGGGCGTACAATGAGCAGTTCTTC
>.|TRBJ1-4|TRBV30|.
CAWTPQYTNEKLFF
TGTGCCTGGACCCCTCAATATACTAATGAAAAACTGTTTTTT
>TRBD2|TRBJ2-7|TRBV27|.
CASRLAGGPNEQYF
TGTGCCAGCAGGCTAGCGGGAGGGCCCAACGAGCAGTACTTC
>.|TRBJ1-2|TRBV18|.
CASSPSSGALTAENYGYTF
TGTGCCAGCTCACCCTCTTCGGGCGCGTTGACCGCTGAAAACTATGGCTACACCTTC
>TRBD1|TRBJ1-4|TRBV10-3|.
CAISEGGTGVGEEELFF
TGTGCCATCAGTGAGGGTGGTACAGGGGTTGGGGAAGAGGAACTGTTTTTT
>.|TRBJ1-2|TRBV11-2|few
CASSFGTQGGSGYTF
TGTGCCAGCAGCTTCGGGACTCAAGGAGGGAGTGGCTACACCTTC